This T cell receptor beta chain came from a study of naive and memory T cell subsets. Two oligonucleotides, mixed equimolar, formed the beta constant-region primer covering TRBC1 and TRBC2. Ligated cDNA was amplified by four rounds of PCR with nested alpha and beta constant-region primers and SP2. An oligonucleotide with the SP2 primer and a 12-nucleotide UMI was ligated to the cDNA 3' end. TCRdb used MiXCR to reprocess the UMI-ligation and nested PCR reads, holding one entry per CDR3 protein. The sample has under 150,000 distinct CDR3 sequences; more than 15% are singletons. Sequential positive selection took CD4 T cells first, then CD8 T cells. Four subsets defined by CD45RA and CD27 were sorted after CD3, CD4, CD8 and live/dead staining. Findings and caveats of the study: Over 90% of naive TCR sequences appeared only once, unlike memory subsets. Naive repertoires, especially CD8, held a few larger clonotypes, possibly memory cells re-expressing CD45RA.

This CDR3 spans 15 amino acids. V was trimmed by 6 bases and J by 4 bases, leaving 16 bases between them. Germline CDR1 reads SNHLY; CDR2 reads FYNNEI. This clonotype was counted only a few times. Its antigen remains unknown. The sample was naive CD8+ T cells from blood. The V and J genes are TRBV2 and TRBJ2-1; TRBD1 might be the D (5 bases). This TCR was sampled from a human donor in good health. The chain's CDR3 is CASRFGSGIYNEQFF. For the CDR3, the DNA is TGTGCCAGCAGATTCGGATCAGGGATATACAATGAGCAGTTCTTC.